Below, 21 T cell receptor beta chains from the same sample are listed, as sequenced in a study of T cells in Graves' hyperthyroidism and ophthalmopathy. Researchers amplified the TCR beta CDR3 regions from RNA transcripts. A first-round RT-PCR of the TCR CDR3 used the HTBI primer set. TCRdb used MiXCR to reprocess the multiplex PCR reads, holding one entry per CDR3 protein. The repertoire consists of roughly 96,000 distinct CDR3 sequences, with 51% occurring once and the leading ten covering roughly 27%. What was sequenced was blood. The receptors come from a woman aged 40-49 years with Graves' hyperthyroidism.

This sequence joins TRBV20-1 and TRBJ1-5; perhaps TRBD1 as D (6 bases). The germline CDR1 and CDR2 sequences are DFQATT and SNEGSKA (reference sequence). V lost 7 bases and J 2 bases, leaving 12 bases between the germline ends. The CDR3 extends over 13 amino acids. The DNA for the CDR3 is TGCAGTGTTTCAGGGGCAGGCAATCAGCCCCAGCATTTT. It codes for CSVSGAGNQPQHF.

This clonotype was detected many times. A much larger clone sits a single nucleotide away, making a read error possible. The chain couples TRBV6-6 to TRBJ2-7; D is unresolved. V lost 5 bases to trimming and J lost 3 bases, with 2 bases between them. The germline gives CDR1 MNHNY, CDR2 SVGAGI (reference sequence). The length of the CDR3 is 10 residues. The CDR3 region is CASSDYEQYF. The CDR3 bases are TGTGCCAGCAGTGACTACGAGCAGTACTTC.

This clonotype has ten or more counts. The chain is built from TRBV7-8 and TRBJ1-1; no clear D gene. The V gene lost 1 base and the J gene lost 1 base, with 7 bases spanning the gap. The CDR3 has 14 residues. The V gene's germline CDR1 is SGHVS and CDR2 FQNEAQ. In DNA form, the CDR3 reads TGTGCCAGCAGCTTAGAAGAAAGGAACACTGAAGCTTTCTTT. This encodes CASSLEERNTEAFF.

In this sample, this clonotype turned up a few times. The chain combines TRBV6-5 with TRBJ2-7; D is undetermined. CDR1 and CDR2 (germline): MNHEY, SVGAGI. The CDR3 has 12 residues. V dropped 6 bases and J dropped 6 bases, with 12 bases sitting between them. For the CDR3, the DNA is TGTGCCAGCAGCCCCAACCTCTTCGAGCAGTACTTC. The encoded protein is CASSPNLFEQYF.

The chain recombines TRBV7-9 with TRBJ2-7, with D tentatively TRBD2 (6 bases). CDR3 length equals 15 residues. V lost 5 bases and J 2 bases, leaving 16 bases between the germline ends. The germline gives CDR1 SEHNR, CDR2 FQNEAQ (reference sequence). The CDR3 DNA follows: TGTGCCAGCAGCGCCCAGACCGGGGGTCCCTACGAGCAGTACTTC. Its translation: CASSAQTGGPYEQYF.

This clonotype was observed many times. The rearrangement uses TRBV18 and TRBJ2-6, with 8 bases matching TRBD2. The ends lost 2 bases at V and 0 bases at J; junction bases unmatched: 6. CDR3 length equals 18 residues. CDR1 KGHSH and CDR2 LQKENI come from the germline V gene. Written as DNA, the CDR3 is TGTGCCAGCTCACCATTTAGCGGGACTCCCTCTGGGGCCAACGTCCTGACTTTC. Protein product: CASSPFSGTPSGANVLTF.

Turning to this clonotype: One junction end disagrees with the germline gene, perhaps due to a read error. The chain combines TRBV10-3 with TRBJ1-2, with 8 bases lining up with TRBD1. Germline V gene lookup returns CDR1 ENHRY and CDR2 SYGVKD. The CDR3 spans 15 residues. The chain's CDR3 is CATSSPGQADYGYTF. The DNA for the CDR3 is TGTGCCACCAGTAGTCCGGGACAGGCGGACTATGGCTACACCTTC.

The sample holds one count of this clonotype. Because the CDR3's place on the DNA is in doubt, the DNA is left out and the CDR3 is given as listed by TCRdb. The chain employs TRBV7-2 and TRBJ2-7; TRBD1, as called in the table, went unchecked against the DNA. A total of 16 residues make up the CDR3, ends included. Germline V lookup: CDR1 SGHTA, CDR2 FQGNSA. The CDR3 loop reads CASSPGYGYTFDEQYF.

The V call is TRBV7-2, the J call TRBJ2-5; tentative D call: TRBD2 (7 bases). The CDR3 covers 13 residues. V lost 1 base, J lost 12 bases, and 15 bases lay in between. CDR1 and CDR2 (germline): SGHTA, FQGNSA. CDR3 coding DNA: TGTGCCAGCAGCTTAGGCGGGGGCAAGTCCGAGTACTTC. It translates to CASSLGGGKSEYF.

This clonotype was detected only a few times. This chain joins TRBV5-2 and TRBJ2-7; the table's D call, TRBD2, was not checked against the DNA. TRBV5-2 is a known pseudogene. The CDR3 contains 13 residues. The CDR3 loop reads CASKPSGSYEQYF. CDR3 coding DNA: TGTGCCAGCAAACCCAGCGGGAGTTACGAGCAGTACTTC.

On this clonotype itself: A much larger clone is a single base away; this may be a read error. This chain connects TRBV6-4 to TRBJ2-2; no firm D call. Germline loops: CDR1 MRHNA, CDR2 SNTAGT. The CDR3 spans 13 residues. V was pared by 1 base and J by 3 bases, with 3 bases between. CDR3 loop: CASSDLDTGELFF. Here the CDR3 DNA reads TGTGCCAGCAGTGACTTGGACACCGGGGAGCTGTTTTTT.

The V call is TRBV12-5, the J call TRBJ2-1; TRBD2 might be the D (6 bases). Germline CDR1 LGHNT, CDR2 FRNRAP. The ends were cut back, 4 bases at V and 9 bases at J, with 13 bases in the middle. This CDR3 spans 13 amino acids. CDR3: CASGSPSSAEQFF. Written as DNA, the CDR3 is TGTGCTAGTGGTTCTCCATCTAGCGCTGAGCAGTTCTTC. Based on the CDR3 plus reference TRBV12-5 and TRBJ2-1, the full variable domain is DARVTQTPRHKVTEMGQEVTMRCQPILGHNTVFWYRQTMMQGLELLAYFRNRAPLDDSGMPKDRFSAEMPDATLATLKIQPSEPRDSAVYFCASGSPSSAEQFFGPGTRLTVL.

In this sample, this clonotype turned up once. V and J are TRBV20-1 and TRBJ2-5; 9 nucleotides line up with TRBD2. The V and J ends lost 7 bases and 5 bases, in that order; junction bases with no gene match: 14. This CDR3 comprises 15 residues. Looked up from germline, CDR1 is DFQATT and CDR2 is SNEGSKA (reference sequence). As DNA, the CDR3 is TGCAGTGTCAGGGAAGGCGGGAGGGCCCCTGAGACCCAGTACTTC. This gives the protein CSVREGGRAPETQYF.

V and J are TRBV7-8 and TRBJ2-6; a possible D gene is TRBD2 (7 bases). CDR1 SGHVS and CDR2 FQNEAQ come from the germline V gene. The CDR3 contains 16 residues. The V gene lost 2 bases and the J gene lost 4 bases, with 12 bases spanning the gap. The CDR3 DNA reads as TGTGCCAGCAGCTTAACGGGGGGCTTGGGGGCCAACGTCCTGACTTTC. Translating it yields CASSLTGGLGANVLTF. Supplemented by reference TRBV7-8 and TRBJ2-6, the full variable domain reads GAGVSQSPRYKVAKRGQDVALRCDPISGHVSLFWYQQALGQGPEFLTYFQNEAQLDKSGLPSDRFFAERPEGSVSTLKIQRTQQEDSAVYLCASSLTGGLGANVLTFGAGSRLTVL.

This clonotype came up many times. The CDR3: CASSLERAGTYGYTF. CDR3 DNA sequence: TGTGCCAGCAGCTTAGAGAGGGCAGGGACCTATGGCTACACCTTC. The chain recombines TRBV7-2 with TRBJ1-2; D possibly corresponds to TRBD1 (5 bases). Germline CDR1 is SGHTA and CDR2 is FQGNSA. Trimming took off 1 base at V and 4 bases at J, with 13 bases between the two ends. The CDR3 has 15 amino acids.

Concerning this clonotype itself: A read error may explain this, as a much larger clone is one base away. The genes are TRBV5-4 and TRBJ1-2; tentative D call: TRBD1 (6 bases). The CDR3 totals 14 residues. The germline V gene has CDR1 SGHNT and CDR2 YYREEE (reference sequence). Here the CDR3 DNA reads TGTGCCAGCAGCCAAGGTCAAACAGGGAAAGGCTGCACCTTC. This encodes CASSQGQTGKGCTF.

Comment on this clonotype: Because the CDR3's place on the DNA is in doubt, the DNA is left out and the CDR3 is given as listed by TCRdb. The gene calls are TRBV10-3 and TRBJ2-6; the D call TRBD1 from the table was never checked on the DNA. The CDR3 is 24 amino acids in total, end residues counted. Per the germline V gene, CDR1 is ENHRY and CDR2 is SYGVKD. Here the CDR3 reads CAISPGGDRDTIYFGRGGANVLTF.

About this clonotype: Sequence at one end of the junction differs from germline and may be a read error. The rearrangement joins TRBV20-1 to TRBJ1-1; the D is unclear. The CDR3 spans 12 residues. In germline, CDR1 is DFQATT, CDR2 SNEGSKA (reference sequence). The CDR3 loop is CSAKERHTEAFF. The CDR3, as DNA: TGCAGCGCTAAAGAGAGGCACACTGAAGCTTTCTTT.

V gene TRBV7-2 combines with J gene TRBJ1-1; D gene ambiguous. Between the trimmed V and J ends, which lost 2 bases and 4 bases, there was a span of 11 bases. This CDR3 comprises 14 residues. The germline V gene has CDR1 SGHTA and CDR2 FQGNSA. This CDR3 reads CASSLTSGSTEAFF. The DNA of the CDR3 is TGTGCCAGCAGCTTAACTAGCGGGAGCACTGAAGCTTTCTTT.

The V call is TRBV20-1, the J call TRBJ1-1; 7 bases match TRBD1. Germline loops: CDR1 DFQATT, CDR2 SNEGSKA (reference sequence). The junction had 8 bases not matched to a gene; V was cut back by 6 bases and J by 10 bases. The CDR3 is 11 residues long. Written as DNA, the CDR3 is TGCAGTGCCCAACAGGGGAACGGAGCTTTCTTT. Translated: CSAQQGNGAFF.

CDR3 sequence: CASSLRQGPKGSNQPQHF. For the CDR3, the DNA is TGTGCCAGCAGTTTACGACAGGGCCCCAAGGGTAGCAATCAGCCCCAGCATTTT. This sequence joins TRBV2 and TRBJ1-5, with 7 nucleotides matching TRBD1. Germline V gene lookup returns CDR1 SNHLY and CDR2 FYNNEI. The CDR3 has 18 amino acids. With 5 bases clipped from V and 0 bases from J, the junction kept 13 bases outside the gene matches.